This T cell receptor (beta chain) was captured by sequencing in a study of cytomegalovirus exposure and HLA in healthy donors. Broader study findings: Cytomegalovirus association was listed for 164 TCR beta chains. High specificity and sensitivity for cytomegalovirus status were reported for the classifier.

The CDR3 totals 13 residues. Trimming took off 8 bases at V and 3 bases at J, with 13 bases between the two ends. Per the germline V gene, CDR1 is LGHNT and CDR2 is FRNRAP. This clone was observed a handful of times. Its antigen is not identified. The repertoire was sequenced with immunoSEQ multiplex PCR; TCRdb's copy has only in-frame clones and lacks some. This sample has around 200,000 clones; about four fifths occur once, and the top ten carry around 2.8%. Sequences were obtained from PBMCs. This TCR was recovered from a woman aged 18-29 years in good health and CMV-seropositive. This chain uses TRBV12-5 with TRBJ1-1; D might be TRBD1 (6 bases). The CDR3: CASRGSGDTEAFF. Here the CDR3 DNA reads TGTGCTAGTAGGGGGAGTGGTGACACTGAAGCTTTCTTT.